This entry lists 5 T cell receptor beta chains sequenced from one sample in a study of yellow fever vaccine responses in identical twins. TCRdb re-called the RT-PCR reads with MiXCR, one entry per CDR3 protein. The sample lists about 12,000 distinct CDR3 sequences, roughly 86% occurring once. The source was T cells from blood (PBMCs), unsorted or a sorted subset (not recorded which), collected before or after yellow fever vaccination (not recorded which). Receptor source: a woman under 30 who received the yellow fever vaccine.

This clonotype was detected only a few times. The chain uses TRBV7-9 and TRBJ2-2; perhaps TRBD1 as D (5 bases). Germline V gene lookup returns CDR1 SEHNR and CDR2 FQNEAQ (reference sequence). CDR3 size: 13 residues. V was cut by 9 bases and J by 5 bases, with 13 bases left in between. CDR3 nucleotide sequence: TGTGCCAGTGACGAAGGGGCGACCGGGGAGCTGTTTTTT. Translating it yields CASDEGATGELFF.

The chain recombines TRBV18 with TRBJ2-3, with D perhaps TRBD1 (6 bases). The CDR3 sequence is 14 residues long. Germline CDR1 reads KGHSH; CDR2 reads LQKENI. Trimming left V 4 bases short and J 2 bases short, with 10 bases between. In DNA, the CDR3 is TGTGCCAGCTCACTATACAGGGTCACAGATACGCAGTATTTT. It is translated as CASSLYRVTDTQYF. Full variable domain (missing parts from reference TRBV18 and TRBJ2-3): NAGVMQNPRHLVRRRGQEARLRCSPMKGHSHVYWYRQLPEEGLKFMVYLQKENIIDESGMPKERFSAEFPKEGPSILRIQQVVRGDSAAYFCASSLYRVTDTQYFGPGTRLTVL.

This clonotype was seen a handful of times. The chain recombines TRBV28 with TRBJ2-3; D is undetermined. Germline CDR1 reads MDHEN; CDR2 reads SYDVKM. V lost 5 bases to trimming and J lost 2 bases, with 5 bases between them. This CDR3 contains 12 residues. The CDR3 sequence is CASSETTDTQYF. The CDR3 nucleotides are TGTGCCAGCAGTGAGACCACAGATACGCAGTATTTT.

The chain recombines TRBV29-1 with TRBJ2-7; D not resolved. Germline lookup yields CDR1 SQVTM and CDR2 ANQGSEA. Trimming shortened V by 1 base and J by 0 bases, and 7 bases separated the two germline ends. This CDR3 has 13 residues. This CDR3 reads CSVEGESSYEQYF. In DNA, the CDR3 is TGCAGCGTTGAAGGAGAAAGCTCCTACGAGCAGTACTTC.

This clonotype was detected once. The V call is TRBV11-2, the J call TRBJ2-1; D not certain. Looked up from germline, CDR1 is SGHAT and CDR2 is FQNNGV. The CDR3 spans 12 residues. The V gene lost 6 bases and the J gene lost 7 bases, with 10 bases spanning the gap. CDR3 residues: CASRGEKNEQFF. The CDR3 DNA follows: TGTGCCAGCAGAGGAGAGAAGAATGAGCAGTTCTTC. The full variable domain, completed using reference TRBV11-2 and TRBJ2-1, is EAGVAQSPRYKIIEKRQSVAFWCNPISGHATLYWYQQILGQGPKLLIQFQNNGVVDDSQLPKDRFSAERLKGVDSTLKIQPAKLEDSAVYLCASRGEKNEQFFGPGTRLTVL.